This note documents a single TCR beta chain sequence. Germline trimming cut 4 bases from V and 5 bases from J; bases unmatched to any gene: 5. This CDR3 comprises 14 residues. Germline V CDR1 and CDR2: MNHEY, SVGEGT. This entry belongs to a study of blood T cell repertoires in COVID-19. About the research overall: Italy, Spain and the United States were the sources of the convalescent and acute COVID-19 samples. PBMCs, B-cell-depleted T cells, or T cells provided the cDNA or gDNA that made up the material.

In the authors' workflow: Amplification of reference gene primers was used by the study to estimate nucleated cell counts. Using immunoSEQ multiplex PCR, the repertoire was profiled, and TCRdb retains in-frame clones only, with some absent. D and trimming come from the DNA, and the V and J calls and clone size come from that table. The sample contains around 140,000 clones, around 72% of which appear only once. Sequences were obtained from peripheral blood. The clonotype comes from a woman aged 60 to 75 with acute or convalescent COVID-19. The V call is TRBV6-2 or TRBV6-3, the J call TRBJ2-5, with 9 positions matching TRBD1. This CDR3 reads CASSSQGARETQYF. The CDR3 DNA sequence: TGTGCCAGCAGTTCACAGGGGGCGCGGGAGACCCAGTACTTC.